This passage covers 22 T cell receptor beta chains from one sample sequenced in a study of post-analysis software for immune sequencing data. Study-wide points: TRBV5-6, TRBV5-1 and TRBV20-1 belonged to a set of a handful of TRBV segments that were more frequent in patients than controls.

The TCR beta cDNA libraries contained unique molecular identifiers. Each CDR3 protein gets one entry after TCRdb re-called the PCR reads with MiXCR. Among under 200,000 distinct CDR3 sequences listed, around 30% were seen once. These receptors have no identified antigens. Sequencing was done on a sample of blood. These receptors originate from a girl between 2 and 17 years old with multiple sclerosis.

This chain links TRBV18 with TRBJ1-1; no definite D call. Per germline, CDR1 KGHSH and CDR2 LQKENI. The CDR3 covers 13 residues. V was cut by 1 base and J by 1 base, with 4 bases left in between. The CDR3 DNA sequence: TGTGCCAGCTCACCACGGTCGAACACTGAAGCTTTCTTT. Amino acids: CASSPRSNTEAFF.

This clonotype was counted a few times. The J gene is TRBJ1-4, the V gene TRBV5-1; possible D gene TRBD1, 6 bases. The CDR3 covers 14 residues. The V end was cut by 0 bases, the J end by 8 bases, with 11 bases between. CDR1 is SGHRS, CDR2 YFSETQ, per germline. DNA for the CDR3: TGCGCCAGCAGCTTGGAGCCAGGGGTCGAAAAACTGTTTTTT. It yields the protein CASSLEPGVEKLFF.

The chain combines TRBV19 with TRBJ2-4; no clear D gene. Between the trimmed V and J ends, which lost 6 bases and 1 base, there was a span of 10 bases. CDR3 length: 14 residues. Germline lookup yields CDR1 LNHDA and CDR2 SQIVND (reference sequence). The CDR3 sequence is CASRLSGAKNIQYF. As DNA, the CDR3 is TGTGCCAGTAGATTGAGTGGGGCCAAAAACATTCAGTACTTC.

This clonotype was seen many times. The V gene is TRBV7-6, the J gene TRBJ2-4; 10 nucleotides agree with TRBD1. This CDR3 is 14 amino acids long. Germline CDR1 is SGHVS and CDR2 is FNYEAQ. The ends lost 4 bases at V and 9 bases at J; junction bases unmatched: 6. CDR3 nucleotide sequence: TGTGCCAGCAGCTCCCGGGACAGGGGAGCCATTCAGTACTTC. Its protein is CASSSRDRGAIQYF.

This clonotype was seen a handful of times. The chain is built from TRBV12-3 or TRBV12-4 and TRBJ2-3, with D unresolved. The CDR3 length is 14 residues. The V gene lost 3 bases and the J gene lost 1 base, with 8 bases spanning the gap. The CDR3: CASSFTRGTDTQYF. The CDR3 DNA is TGTGCCAGCAGTTTTACCCGGGGCACAGATACGCAGTATTTT.

Comment on this clonotype: Germline is not matched at one junction end, which may reflect a read error. The V call is TRBV6-6, the J call TRBJ1-3; maybe TRBD1 (6 bases). The CDR3 sequence is 14 residues long. CDR1 MNHNY and CDR2 SVGAGI come from the germline V gene (reference sequence). CDR3 residues: CASVPSGAGSTIYF. The CDR3 DNA follows: TGTGCCAGCGTTCCGTCAGGGGCTGGAAGCACCATATATTTT.

The chain has TRBV11-2 and TRBJ1-1; D ambiguous. This CDR3 region has 13 residues. Germline V gene sequence: CDR1 SGHAT, CDR2 FQNNGV. V lost 4 bases and J lost 1, with 7 bases in between. The CDR3 region is CASSSNRNTEAFF. The CDR3 DNA is TGTGCCAGCAGCTCAAATCGGAACACTGAAGCTTTCTTT.

This chain uses TRBV12-3 or TRBV12-4 with TRBJ2-7; TRBD1 agrees at 9 bases. The CDR3 spans 13 residues. V was clipped by 6 bases and J by 5 bases; unmatched bases: 5. This chain's CDR3 is CASRGQGSNEQYF. The CDR3 DNA sequence: TGTGCCAGCAGGGGACAGGGTAGCAACGAGCAGTACTTC.

This clonotype was seen repeatedly, ten times or more. V usage is TRBV7-9 and J usage is TRBJ2-5, with 9 bases that match TRBD2. This CDR3 comprises 12 residues. Germline lookup yields CDR1 SEHNR and CDR2 FQNEAQ (reference sequence). CDR3 amino acids: CVSSGDQETQYF. DNA for the CDR3: TGTGTCTCTAGCGGGGACCAAGAGACCCAGTACTTC.

J is TRBJ2-5 and V is TRBV4-1, with TRBD2 as a possible D gene (6 bases). V lost 2 bases and J 2 bases, leaving 12 bases between the germline ends. Germline lookup yields CDR1 MGHRA and CDR2 YSYEKL. The CDR3 has 15 amino acids. CDR3 sequence reads: CASSQLLAEQETQYF. Written as DNA, the CDR3 is TGCGCCAGCAGCCAACTATTAGCGGAGCAAGAGACCCAGTACTTC.

V gene TRBV12-3 or TRBV12-4 combines with J gene TRBJ1-2, with 7 bases matching TRBD1. The CDR3 has 17 residues. V lost 2 bases, J lost 4 bases, and 13 bases stayed unmatched. CDR3 sequence: CASSLQGQKYLGYGYTF. The CDR3 bases are TGTGCCAGCAGTTTACAGGGACAGAAATATTTGGGCTATGGCTACACCTTC.

This clonotype was picked up many times. The genes are TRBV29-1 and TRBJ1-1; D may be TRBD1 (6 bases). The germline V gene has CDR1 SQVTM and CDR2 ANQGSEA. The CDR3 has 13 residues. V lost 8 bases, J lost 6 bases, and 19 bases lay in between. CDR3 protein: CSLSQGNRAEAFF. In DNA form, the CDR3 reads TGCAGCCTGAGCCAGGGGAATAGGGCTGAAGCTTTCTTT. Full variable domain (outside the CDR3, taken from reference TRBV29-1 and TRBJ1-1): SAVISQKPSRDICQRGTSLTIQCQVDSQVTMMFWYRQQPGQSLTLIATANQGSEATYESGFVIDKFPISRPNLTFSTLTVSNMSPEDSSIYLCSLSQGNRAEAFFGQGTRLTVV.

This clonotype was picked up a small number of times. The chain has TRBV7-3 and TRBJ2-2, with D hard to call. CDR1 SGHTA and CDR2 FQGTGA come from the germline V gene. The CDR3 runs 13 residues. Trimming took off 2 bases at V and 6 bases at J, with 7 bases between the two ends. The CDR3 bases are TGTGCCAGCAGCTTAGGTGGCTCCGGGGAGCTGTTTTTT. This gives the protein CASSLGGSGELFF.

This clonotype was picked up many times. The genes are TRBV27 and TRBJ1-5; D remains unclear. Deletions cut 0 bases from V and 6 bases from J, with 6 bases between. Germline V CDR1 and CDR2: MNHEY, SMNVEV (reference sequence). CDR3 size: 13 residues. The CDR3 DNA follows: TGTGCCAGCAGTTTATCTTGGAGTCAGCCCCAGCATTTT. Its translation: CASSLSWSQPQHF.

The chain has TRBV4-2 and TRBJ2-5; D remains unclear. The J call is uncertain, as TRBJ2-7 better fits the DNA end. Germline V lookup: CDR1 LGHNA, CDR2 YNFKEQ. CDR3 size: 12 residues. The CDR3 here is CASSQVATEQYF. CDR3 in DNA: TGTGCCAGCAGCCAAGTGGCGACCGAGCAGTACTTC.

This clonotype was seen at least ten times. The V call is TRBV6-2 or TRBV6-3, the J call TRBJ2-7, with D perhaps assigned TRBD1 or TRBD2 (6 bases each). Germline loops: CDR1 MNHEY, CDR2 SVGEGT. Between the trimmed V and J ends, which lost 7 bases and 1 base, there was a span of 17 bases. CDR3 length equals 15 residues. CDR3 amino acids: CASTRGVIGSYEQYF. The CDR3 coding sequence is TGTGCCAGCACTAGGGGGGTGATAGGGTCCTACGAGCAGTACTTC.

In regard to this clonotype: A much larger clone is a single base away; this may be a read error. The chain couples TRBV5-1 to TRBJ2-3; 7 positions agree with TRBD1. The last part of the DNA fits TRBJ1-5 better; the J call may be wrong. This CDR3 has 15 amino acids. The germline V gene encodes CDR1 SGHRS and CDR2 YFSETQ. DNA for the CDR3: TGCGCCAGCAGTTTCGGACAGGCCCGGGGAGATACGCAGCATTTT. It codes for CASSFGQARGDTQHF.

This rearrangement joins TRBV20-1 to TRBJ2-7; 12 positions agree with TRBD2. Trimming cost V 6 bases and J 0 bases; bases outside gene matches: 12. Germline V gene data show CDR1 as DFQATT and CDR2 as SNEGSKA (reference sequence). The CDR3 totals 17 residues. In DNA form, the CDR3 reads TGCAGTGCCCCTTCTAGCGGGAGGGCCAGGAGCTCCTACGAGCAGTACTTC. As protein: CSAPSSGRARSSYEQYF.

The V call is TRBV5-6, the J call TRBJ2-1; 13 bases map to TRBD2. V lost 4 bases and J lost 7; bases outside the gene matches: 5. Germline loops: CDR1 SGHDT, CDR2 YYEEEE. There are 15 residues in the CDR3. CDR3 coding DNA: TGTGCCAGCAGCCCCCAGACTAGCGGGGGGAATGAGCAGTTCTTC. It translates to CASSPQTSGGNEQFF.

In this sample, this clonotype turned up a few times. The V gene is TRBV12-3 or TRBV12-4, the J gene TRBJ2-4; TRBD2 might be the D (6 bases). V lost 7 bases to trimming and J lost 15 bases, with 25 bases between them. This CDR3 is built from 14 residues. CDR3 loop: CASTANGDSGEPYF. CDR3 nucleotides: TGTGCCAGCACCGCAAACGGGGACTCGGGGGAGCCGTACTTC.

Notes on this clonotype: This may stem from a read error, because a much larger clone lies one nucleotide away. The chain joins TRBV6-2 or TRBV6-3 to TRBJ2-1; 12 bases fit TRBD2. The DNA end favors TRBJ2-7, so the J call may be wrong. CDR1 is MNHEY, CDR2 SVGEGT, per germline. CDR3 length: 16 amino acids. The CDR3 region is CASSNPSGGVYNEQYF. The CDR3 DNA reads TGTGCCAGCAGTAACCCTAGCGGGGGGGTCTACAATGAGCAGTACTTC.

CDR3 nucleotide sequence: TGCGCCAGCAGCTTGGGAAACAGGGAAGAGACCCAGTACTTC. Translated: CASSLGNREETQYF. The rearrangement uses TRBV5-1 and TRBJ2-5; perhaps TRBD1 as D (6 bases). Trimming cost V 0 bases and J 3 bases, with 9 bases left between them. The germline V gene encodes CDR1 SGHRS and CDR2 YFSETQ. This CDR3 region has 14 residues.